Described below is a single T cell receptor beta chain sequence and its context. Its antigen is as yet unknown. This sample was taken from a study of shared clonotypes between healthy human individuals. Study-wide results and caveats: An expected dependence of interdonor clonotype sharing on sequencing depth was noted.

The CDR3 is 15 amino acids. The germline CDR1 and CDR2 sequences are SNHLY and FYNNEI. J lost 1 base, V lost 5 bases, and 2 bases had no gene match. Sequencing was performed with immunoSEQ multiplex PCR; in TCRdb, only in-frame clones are kept and a portion is missing. Here the sample spans 1,400,000 or so clones, 98% being singletons. Sequenced material: naive CD4+ T cells sorted from blood. Subset described: CD45RA+ positively selected. The V gene is TRBV2, the J gene TRBJ1-5; 10 bases are a match to TRBD1. This clonotype was sampled from a man aged 25 to 40 in good health. The CDR3 spells CASSWDRGSNQPQHF. CDR3 DNA: TGTGCCAGCAGTTGGGACAGGGGAAGCAATCAGCCCCAGCATTTT.